The 2 T cell receptor beta chains listed next were all sequenced from one sample in a study of blood T cell repertoires in COVID-19. The assay was immunoSEQ multiplex PCR, and TCRdb's table has in-frame clones only and misses some. Here the sample spans some 91,000 clones, 76% being singletons. Sequenced input: peripheral blood. Receptors were obtained from a man between 65 and 80 years old with acute or convalescent COVID-19.

There are a few counts of this clone. The gene calls are TRBV11-2 and TRBJ2-7; 7 nucleotides align to TRBD2. Trimming at V came to 3 bases and at J to 0 bases, leaving 5 bases not matched to a gene. The CDR3 is 15 residues long. Germline V gene data show CDR1 as SGHAT and CDR2 as FQNNGV. CDR3: CASSLEAGDSYEQYF. As DNA, the CDR3 is TGTGCCAGCAGCTTGGAGGCGGGGGACTCCTACGAGCAGTACTTC.

This chain joins TRBV19 and TRBJ1-2; 10 nucleotides line up with TRBD1. The germline gives CDR1 LNHDA, CDR2 SQIVND (reference sequence). The CDR3 sequence is 15 residues long. V lost 4 bases to trimming and J lost 7 bases; unmatched junction nucleotides: 9. CDR3 sequence: CASSSRDRGFSGYTF. CDR3 nucleotides: TGTGCCAGTAGTAGCCGGGACAGGGGTTTCTCTGGCTACACCTTC.